This T cell receptor beta chain comes out of a study of blood T cells in healthy people across ages. Study-level background: The template switching approach captured approximately one barcoded beta molecule for every two T cells. Study conclusions and caveats: Naive T cell percentage and TCR beta diversity correlated strongly.

Next came a second PCR, run for about 7 to 12 cycles, which used a sample-barcoded 5' primer along with a J-beta primer mix. Every individual sample yielded 2.5 million or more paired-end reads (each containing CDR3). TCRdb recomputed calls from the 5' RACE reads with MiXCR, one row per CDR3 protein. The sample shows around 2 million distinct CDR3 sequences, around 42% of them seen only once. V shed 5 bases and J shed 11 bases, with 19 bases lying between them. Germline assignment: CDR1 SGHTA and CDR2 FQGNSA. The CDR3 totals 15 residues. Turning to this clonotype: What it binds is unknown.

Every sample had a minimum of 7 million PBMCs isolated. This chain links TRBV7-2 with TRBJ1-6; no clear D. This clonotype was obtained from a human donor in good health. The sample consisted of blood. CDR3 amino acids: CASSGTVTGATPLHF. In DNA, the CDR3 is TGTGCCAGCAGCGGCACAGTTACCGGTGCGACACCCCTCCACTTT.